These 27 T cell receptor beta chains were all obtained from the same sample, sequenced in a study of blood T cell repertoires in COVID-19. Here immunoSEQ multiplex PCR was the method, and the copy in TCRdb shows in-frame clones only, minus some. Of a few hundred thousand clones in the sample, roughly 84% were seen once. The material sequenced was peripheral blood. The receptors originated from a man between 40 and 49 years old who had recovered from COVID-19.

The J gene is TRBJ2-7, the V gene TRBV7-9; maybe TRBD2 (6 bases). With 5 bases removed from V and 6 bases from J, the gap between germline ends came to 17 bases. CDR1 and CDR2 (germline): SEHNR, FQNEAQ (reference sequence). The CDR3 runs 14 residues. The CDR3, as DNA: TGTGCCAGCAGCCCCACGGGCGGGAAACGCGAGCAGTACTTC. Translated, it gives CASSPTGGKREQYF.

This clone was counted once. V gene TRBV7-2 combines with J gene TRBJ1-2; 8 bases align to TRBD1. This CDR3 has 15 residues. Per germline, CDR1 SGHTA and CDR2 FQGNSA. V lost 5 bases and J lost 1; bases outside the gene matches: 6. The CDR3 here is CASSAYTGGNYGYTF. DNA of the CDR3: TGTGCCAGCAGCGCCTACACAGGGGGTAACTATGGCTACACCTTC.

The rearrangement links TRBV5-1 to TRBJ2-1, with TRBD2 matching over 7 bases. Germline CDR1 and CDR2: SGHRS and YFSETQ. Losses at the gene ends were 0 bases for V and 8 bases for J; bases not matched to a gene: 8. The CDR3 is made up of 15 amino acids. The DNA of the CDR3 is TGCGCCAGCAGCTTGGAGGTGGGGGGGTTAGATGAGCAGTTCTTC. Its protein is CASSLEVGGLDEQFF.

The V gene is TRBV28, the J gene TRBJ2-5; the D gene is possibly TRBD2 (6 bases). Germline V CDR1 and CDR2: MDHEN, SYDVKM. The V gene lost 2 bases and the J gene lost 5 bases, with 15 bases spanning the gap. The length of the CDR3 is 15 residues. This CDR3 is CASSLVGGSGETQYF. DNA for the CDR3: TGTGCCAGCAGTTTAGTGGGGGGAAGTGGGGAGACCCAGTACTTC. The whole variable domain, filled in from reference TRBV28 and TRBJ2-5, reads DVKVTQSSRYLVKRTGEKVFLECVQDMDHENMFWYRQDPGLGLRLIYFSYDVKMKEKGDIPEGYSVSREKKERFSLILESASTNQTSMYLCASSLVGGSGETQYFGPGTRLLVL.

This chain links TRBV19 with TRBJ1-1, with D possibly being TRBD1 (6 bases). Per germline, CDR1 LNHDA and CDR2 SQIVND (reference sequence). This CDR3 is built from 16 residues. V lost 7 bases and J 2 bases, leaving 20 bases between the germline ends. The CDR3 is CASNEIGQPFNTEAFF. The CDR3 coding sequence is TGTGCCAGTAACGAAATCGGACAGCCCTTTAACACTGAAGCTTTCTTT.

The J gene is TRBJ1-2, the V gene TRBV30, with D perhaps TRBD1 (5 bases). This CDR3 is 11 amino acids long. The V and J ends lost 5 bases and 5 bases respectively, with 9 bases between them. The germline CDR1 and CDR2 sequences are GTSNPN and SVGIG (reference sequence). The CDR3 region is CAWARGYGYTF. CDR3 DNA sequence: TGTGCCTGGGCCCGGGGGTATGGCTACACCTTC.

The rearrangement uses TRBV6-5 and TRBJ1-2; possibly TRBD1 for D (6 bases). V was shortened by 5 bases and J by 5 bases, with 9 bases between the two germline ends. Germline V gene lookup returns CDR1 MNHEY and CDR2 SVGAGI. The CDR3 runs 12 residues. Here the CDR3 reads CASSPQGYGYTF. The CDR3 bases are TGTGCCAGCAGTCCACAGGGTTATGGCTACACCTTC.

The chain couples TRBV9 to TRBJ1-1; 7 nucleotides line up with TRBD1. This CDR3 has 14 amino acids. V trimming: 3 bases; J trimming: 2 bases; junction bases outside the gene matches: 4. Per the germline V gene, CDR1 is SGDLS and CDR2 is YYNGEE. The CDR3 DNA follows: TGTGCCAGCAGCGCCACAGGGGCCAACACTGAAGCTTTCTTT. This gives the protein CASSATGANTEAFF. The full variable domain, its missing parts supplied by reference TRBV9 and TRBJ1-1, is DSGVTQTPKHLITATGQRVTLRCSPRSGDLSVYWYQQSLDQGLQFLIQYYNGEERAKGNILERFSAQQFPDLHSELNLSSLELGDSALYFCASSATGANTEAFFGQGTRLTVV.

The CDR3 reads CARPPGTGSYEQYF. In DNA, the CDR3 is TGCGCCAGGCCCCCCGGGACAGGGTCCTACGAGCAGTACTTC. The J gene is TRBJ2-7, the V gene TRBV10-1; 9 bases match TRBD1. CDR1 WNHNN and CDR2 SYGVQD come from the germline V gene (reference sequence). The CDR3 is 14 amino acids. V gave up 9 bases and J gave up 1 base; unmatched junction bases: 7.

The chain recombines TRBV5-1 with TRBJ2-7, with TRBD2 identical over 9 bases. This CDR3 is built from 20 residues. The germline CDR1 and CDR2 sequences are SGHRS and YFSETQ. With V trimmed by 0 bases and J by 5 bases, 21 bases remained unmatched. The DNA of the CDR3 is TGCGCCAGCAGCTTGGCCCTTAGCGGGAGAGGGGCGGCGTTTAGCCACGAGCAGTACTTC. It is translated as CASSLALSGRGAAFSHEQYF. The whole variable domain, filled in from reference TRBV5-1 and TRBJ2-7, reads KAGVTQTPRYLIKTRGQQVTLSCSPISGHRSVSWYQQTPGQGLQFLFEYFSETQRNKGNFPGRFSGRQFSNSRSEMNVSTLELGDSALYLCASSLALSGRGAAFSHEQYFGPGTRLTVT.

The V gene is TRBV6-2 or TRBV6-3, the J gene TRBJ1-6; TRBD1 aligns across 8 bases. V shed 5 bases and J 0 bases; nucleotides not matched to a gene: 9. The CDR3 sequence is 18 residues long. From germline, CDR1 is MNHEY and CDR2 SVGEGT. Here the CDR3 DNA reads TGTGCCAGCAGTAAACCTTTCGACAGGGGCTCCTATAATTCACCCCTCCACTTT. Translation: CASSKPFDRGSYNSPLHF.

J is TRBJ1-1 and V is TRBV4-1; D gene ambiguous. The germline V and J ends were trimmed by 0 bases and 0 bases, with 5 bases remaining between them. The germline CDR1 and CDR2 sequences are MGHRA and YSYEKL. The CDR3 runs to 14 residues. CDR3 bases: TGCGCCAGCAGCCAAGATGCGGTGAACACTGAAGCTTTCTTT. Translation gives CASSQDAVNTEAFF.

The sample holds one count of this clone. V is TRBV6-2 or TRBV6-3 and J is TRBJ2-5; D perhaps matches TRBD1 (6 bases). The germline gives CDR1 MNHEY, CDR2 SVGEGT. There are 12 residues in the CDR3. Between the trimmed V and J ends, which lost 5 bases and 6 bases, there was a span of 10 bases. CDR3: CASSADSQTQYF. The CDR3 nucleotides are TGTGCCAGCAGTGCGGACAGCCAGACCCAGTACTTC.

The rearrangement uses TRBV11-2 and TRBJ1-1; the match to TRBD1 covers 9 bases. The CDR3 totals 13 residues. Germline V CDR1 and CDR2: SGHAT, FQNNGV. J was trimmed by 12 bases and V by 0 bases; bases with no gene match: 5. The CDR3 DNA reads TGTGCCAGCAGCTTAGAAGGACAGGGGTTACCTTTCTTT. Residues: CASSLEGQGLPFF.

This clone came up a few times. This chain links TRBV6-5 with TRBJ1-6, with a tentative D call TRBD1 (6 bases). CDR3 length equals 14 residues. CDR1 is MNHEY and CDR2 is SVGAGI in the germline V gene. The V end was cut by 0 bases, the J end by 13 bases, with 13 bases between. CDR3 bases: TGTGCCAGCAGTTACTCGCAGGGGATCCTTCCCCTCCACTTT. It translates to CASSYSQGILPLHF.

The V and J genes are TRBV5-1 and TRBJ2-7; tentatively, D is TRBD1 (5 bases). V was cut by 1 base and J by 5 bases, with 7 bases left in between. This CDR3 is 12 amino acids long. Looked up from germline, CDR1 is SGHRS and CDR2 is YFSETQ. CDR3 in amino acids: CASSLQGNEQYF. In DNA form, the CDR3 reads TGCGCCAGCAGCTTGCAGGGCAACGAGCAGTACTTC.

The chain combines TRBV18 with TRBJ2-3; 9 nucleotides line up with TRBD2. After removal of 4 bases from V and 4 bases from J, the junction contained 6 bases not matched to a gene. Germline V gives CDR1 KGHSH, CDR2 LQKENI. The CDR3 length is 15 residues. CDR3 sequence (DNA): TGTGCCAGCTCACTGAGTAGCGGGAGTCCAGATACGCAGTATTTT. Protein product: CASSLSSGSPDTQYF.

This rearrangement joins TRBV27 to TRBJ1-1; D may be TRBD1 (6 bases). The CDR3 runs to 16 residues. Per germline, CDR1 MNHEY and CDR2 SMNVEV (reference sequence). Trimming pared 6 bases from V and 3 bases from J, leaving 20 bases between. The CDR3: CASSPLVGTRDTEAFF. The CDR3 nucleotides are TGTGCCAGCAGCCCGTTGGTCGGGACAAGGGACACTGAAGCTTTCTTT.

The V and J genes are TRBV27 and TRBJ2-5; 10 bases match TRBD2. Per germline, CDR1 MNHEY and CDR2 SMNVEV (reference sequence). V trimming: 2 bases; J trimming: 1 base; junction bases outside the gene matches: 4. The CDR3 has 16 residues. CDR3 bases: TGTGCCAGCAGTTTAGTGGCTAGCGGGGGCCAAGAGACCCAGTACTTC. Its translation: CASSLVASGGQETQYF.

This clone was picked up one time. The chain couples TRBV27 to TRBJ2-5, with D unresolved. Germline lookup yields CDR1 MNHEY and CDR2 SMNVEV (reference sequence). V was clipped by 7 bases and J by 5 bases, with 8 bases between them. CDR3 length: 11 residues. CDR3 loop: CASKTRETQYF. The CDR3 DNA reads as TGTGCCAGCAAAACGAGGGAGACCCAGTACTTC.

The chain recombines TRBV27 with TRBJ1-1, with 12 nucleotides matching TRBD1. The CDR3 covers 14 residues. The trim removed 4 bases at V and 10 bases at J, leaving 7 bases unmatched. Germline values: CDR1 MNHEY, CDR2 SMNVEV (reference sequence). The CDR3 coding sequence is TGTGCCAGCAGTTCGACCAAGGGACAGGGGGCAGCTTTCTTT. Translating gives CASSSTKGQGAAFF.

This clone came up a few times. This sequence joins TRBV7-2 and TRBJ1-5; TRBD1 matches 7 bases. The CDR3 extends over 16 amino acids. Trimming took 5 bases from V and 5 from J; bases not matched to a gene: 12. Germline V CDR1 and CDR2: SGHTA, FQGNSA. The CDR3 loop is CASSPGRGRGDQPQHF. The CDR3 nucleotides are TGTGCCAGCAGCCCAGGAAGGGGGCGGGGGGATCAGCCCCAGCATTTT.

This clone was observed a single time. CDR3 DNA sequence: TGTGCCAGCAGTTACGCGTCTCTCTCCCGGGAGCAGTACTTC. This sequence encodes CASSYASLSREQYF. V is TRBV6-2 or TRBV6-3 and J is TRBJ2-7; D uncertain. This CDR3 is built from 14 residues. V was trimmed by 2 bases and J by 7 bases, leaving 15 bases between them. In germline, CDR1 is MNHEY, CDR2 SVGEGT.

The CDR3 loop reads CASSQPGTGASYEQYF. The DNA for the CDR3 is TGCGCCAGCAGCCAACCCGGGACAGGGGCCTCCTACGAGCAGTACTTC. The V call is TRBV4-1, the J call TRBJ2-7, with 10 positions matching TRBD1. The V gene's germline CDR1 is MGHRA and CDR2 YSYEKL. The CDR3 is 16 amino acids. The V and J ends lost 2 bases and 0 bases, in that order; junction bases with no gene match: 4.

This chain links TRBV2 with TRBJ1-4; D is unresolved. V lost 9 bases, J lost 8 bases, and 10 bases lay in between. This CDR3 is built from 11 residues. Germline V lookup: CDR1 SNHLY, CDR2 FYNNEI. The CDR3 loop reads CASRRREKLFF. The CDR3 region has the DNA TGTGCCAGTCGGAGGAGGGAAAAACTGTTTTTT.

The gene calls are TRBV30 and TRBJ1-4, with D maybe TRBD1 (5 bases). The CDR3 covers 14 residues. Trimming left V 4 bases short and J 8 bases short, with 17 bases between. CDR1 is GTSNPN and CDR2 is SVGIG in the germline V gene (reference sequence). DNA for the CDR3: TGTGCCTGGAATGGGCAGGGTGGGTTCGAAAAACTGTTTTTT. Its protein product is CAWNGQGGFEKLFF.

As to this clone: The sample contains more than one DNA sequence encoding this CDR3. The V and J genes are TRBV29-1 and TRBJ1-1, with 7 bases that match TRBD1. From germline, CDR1 is SQVTM and CDR2 ANQGSEA. The CDR3 covers 12 residues. V lost 4 bases, J lost 3 bases, and 2 bases stayed unmatched. This CDR3 is CSVGRGDTEAFF. The CDR3 nucleotides read TGCAGCGTTGGCAGGGGGGACACTGAAGCTTTCTTT.